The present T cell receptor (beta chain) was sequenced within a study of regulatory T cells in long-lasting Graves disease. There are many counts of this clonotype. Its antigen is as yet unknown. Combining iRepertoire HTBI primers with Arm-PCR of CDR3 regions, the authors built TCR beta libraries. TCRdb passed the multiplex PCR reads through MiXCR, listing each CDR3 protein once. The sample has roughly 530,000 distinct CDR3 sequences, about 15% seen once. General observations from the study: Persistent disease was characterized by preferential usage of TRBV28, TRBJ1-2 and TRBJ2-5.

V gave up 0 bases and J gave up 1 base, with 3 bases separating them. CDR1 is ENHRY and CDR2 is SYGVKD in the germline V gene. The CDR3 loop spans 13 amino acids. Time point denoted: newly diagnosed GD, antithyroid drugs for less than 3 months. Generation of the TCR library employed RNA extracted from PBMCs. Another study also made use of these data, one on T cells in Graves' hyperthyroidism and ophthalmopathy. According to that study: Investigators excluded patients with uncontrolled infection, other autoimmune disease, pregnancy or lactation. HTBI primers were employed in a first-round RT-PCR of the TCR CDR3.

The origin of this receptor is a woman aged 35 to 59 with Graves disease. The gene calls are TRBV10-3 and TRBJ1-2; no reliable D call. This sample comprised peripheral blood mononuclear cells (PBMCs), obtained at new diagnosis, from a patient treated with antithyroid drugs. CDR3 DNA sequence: TGTGCCATCAGTGAGTCCAGTAACTATGGCTACACCTTC. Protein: CAISESSNYGYTF.